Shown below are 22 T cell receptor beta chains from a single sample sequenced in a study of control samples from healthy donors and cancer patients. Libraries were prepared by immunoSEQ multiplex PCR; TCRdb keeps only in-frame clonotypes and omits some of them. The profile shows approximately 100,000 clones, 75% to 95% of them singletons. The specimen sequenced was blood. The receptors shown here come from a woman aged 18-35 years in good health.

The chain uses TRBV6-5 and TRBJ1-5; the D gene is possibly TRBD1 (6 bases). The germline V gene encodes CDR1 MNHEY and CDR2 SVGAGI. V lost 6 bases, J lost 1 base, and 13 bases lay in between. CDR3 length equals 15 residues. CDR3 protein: CASRKTGISNQPQHF. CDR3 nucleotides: TGTGCCAGCAGGAAGACAGGAATAAGCAATCAGCCCCAGCATTTT.

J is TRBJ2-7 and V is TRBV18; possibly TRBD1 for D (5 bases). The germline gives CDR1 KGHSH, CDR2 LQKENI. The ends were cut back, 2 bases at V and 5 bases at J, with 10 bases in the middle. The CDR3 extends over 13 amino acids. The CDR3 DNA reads TGTGCCAGCTCACCAGACAGCCATGACGAGCAGTACTTC. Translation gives CASSPDSHDEQYF.

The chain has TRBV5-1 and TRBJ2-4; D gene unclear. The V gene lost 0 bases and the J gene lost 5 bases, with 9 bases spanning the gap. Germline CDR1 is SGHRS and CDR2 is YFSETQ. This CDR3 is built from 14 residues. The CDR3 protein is CASSLDNPQNIQYF. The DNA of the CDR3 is TGCGCCAGCAGCTTGGACAACCCGCAAAACATTCAGTACTTC.

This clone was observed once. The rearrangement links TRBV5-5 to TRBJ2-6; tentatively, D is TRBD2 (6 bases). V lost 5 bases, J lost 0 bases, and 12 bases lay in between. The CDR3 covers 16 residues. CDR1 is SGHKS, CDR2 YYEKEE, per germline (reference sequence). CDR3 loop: CASSLLANSGANVLTF. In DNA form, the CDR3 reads TGTGCCAGCAGTTTACTAGCTAACTCTGGGGCCAACGTCCTGACTTTC.

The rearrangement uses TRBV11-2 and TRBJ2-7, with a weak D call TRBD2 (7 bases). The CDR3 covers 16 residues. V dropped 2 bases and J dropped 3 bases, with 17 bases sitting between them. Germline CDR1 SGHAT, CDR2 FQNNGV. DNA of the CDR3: TGTGCCAGCAGCTTAATCAGCGGGACAAATTTCTACGAGCAGTACTTC. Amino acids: CASSLISGTNFYEQYF.

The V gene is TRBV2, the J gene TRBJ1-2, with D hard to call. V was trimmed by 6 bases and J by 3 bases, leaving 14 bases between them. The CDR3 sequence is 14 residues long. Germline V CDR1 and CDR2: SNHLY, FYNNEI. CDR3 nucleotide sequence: TGTGCCAGCAGAAACAGTCCCACAGACTATGGCTACACCTTC. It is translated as CASRNSPTDYGYTF.

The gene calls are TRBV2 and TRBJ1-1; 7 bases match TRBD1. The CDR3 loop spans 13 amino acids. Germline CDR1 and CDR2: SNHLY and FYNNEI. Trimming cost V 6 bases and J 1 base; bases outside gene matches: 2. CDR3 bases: TGTGCCAGCAGACGGACAGGGAACACTGAAGCTTTCTTT. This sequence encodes CASRRTGNTEAFF.

CDR3 loop: CASGIAGGGTDTQYF. Written as DNA, the CDR3 is TGCGCCAGCGGCATTGCGGGGGGCGGGACAGATACGCAGTATTTT. The chain links TRBV5-1 to TRBJ2-3; 8 positions match TRBD2. Trimming at V came to 7 bases and at J to 3 bases, leaving 10 bases not matched to a gene. CDR1 and CDR2 from the germline V gene are SGHRS and YFSETQ. This CDR3 spans 15 amino acids.

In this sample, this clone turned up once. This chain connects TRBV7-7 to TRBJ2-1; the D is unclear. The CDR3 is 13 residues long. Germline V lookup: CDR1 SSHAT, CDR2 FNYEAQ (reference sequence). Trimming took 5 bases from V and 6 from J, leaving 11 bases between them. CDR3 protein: CASSPVVGNEQFF. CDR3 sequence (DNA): TGTGCCAGCAGCCCAGTGGTGGGCAATGAGCAGTTCTTC.

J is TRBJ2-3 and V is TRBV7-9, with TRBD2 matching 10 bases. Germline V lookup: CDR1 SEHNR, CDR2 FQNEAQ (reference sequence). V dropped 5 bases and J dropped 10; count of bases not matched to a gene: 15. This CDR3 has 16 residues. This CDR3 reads CASSPDWGSGGYPQYF. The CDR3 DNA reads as TGTGCCAGCAGCCCCGACTGGGGTAGCGGGGGGTATCCGCAGTATTTT. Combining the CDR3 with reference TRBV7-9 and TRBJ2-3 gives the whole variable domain DTGVSQNPRHKITKRGQNVTFRCDPISEHNRLYWYRQTLGQGPEFLTYFQNEAQLEKSRLLSDRFSAERPKGSFSTLEIQRTEQGDSAMYLCASSPDWGSGGYPQYFGPGTRLTVL.

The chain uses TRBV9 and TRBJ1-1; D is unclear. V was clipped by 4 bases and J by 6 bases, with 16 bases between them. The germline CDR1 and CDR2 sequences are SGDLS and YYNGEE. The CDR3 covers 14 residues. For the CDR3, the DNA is TGTGCCAGCAGCACCCGGACCGAGAGCGCTGAAGCTTTCTTT. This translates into CASSTRTESAEAFF.

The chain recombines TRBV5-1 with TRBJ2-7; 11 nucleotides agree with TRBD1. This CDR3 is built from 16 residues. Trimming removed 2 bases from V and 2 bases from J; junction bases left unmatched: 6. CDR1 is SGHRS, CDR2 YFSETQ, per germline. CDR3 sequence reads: CASSFTGTGGTYEQYF. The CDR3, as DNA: TGCGCCAGCAGCTTTACCGGGACAGGGGGAACCTACGAGCAGTACTTC.

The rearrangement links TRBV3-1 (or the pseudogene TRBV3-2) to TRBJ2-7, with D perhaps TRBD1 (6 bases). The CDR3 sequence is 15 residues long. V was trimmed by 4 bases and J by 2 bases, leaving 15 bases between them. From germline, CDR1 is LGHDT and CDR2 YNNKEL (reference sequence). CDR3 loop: CASSPDSVPTYEQYF. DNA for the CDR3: TGTGCCAGCAGCCCGGACAGTGTACCTACCTACGAGCAGTACTTC.

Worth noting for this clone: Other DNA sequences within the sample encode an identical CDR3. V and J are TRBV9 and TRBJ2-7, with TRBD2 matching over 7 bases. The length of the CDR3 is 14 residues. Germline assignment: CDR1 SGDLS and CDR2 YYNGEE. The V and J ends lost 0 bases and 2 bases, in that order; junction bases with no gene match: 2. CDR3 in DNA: TGTGCCAGCAGCGTAGGTGGGGGGGCCTACGAGCAGTACTTC. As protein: CASSVGGGAYEQYF. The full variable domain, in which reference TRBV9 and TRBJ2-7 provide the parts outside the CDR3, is DSGVTQTPKHLITATGQRVTLRCSPRSGDLSVYWYQQSLDQGLQFLIQYYNGEERAKGNILERFSAQQFPDLHSELNLSSLELGDSALYFCASSVGGGAYEQYFGPGTRLTVT.

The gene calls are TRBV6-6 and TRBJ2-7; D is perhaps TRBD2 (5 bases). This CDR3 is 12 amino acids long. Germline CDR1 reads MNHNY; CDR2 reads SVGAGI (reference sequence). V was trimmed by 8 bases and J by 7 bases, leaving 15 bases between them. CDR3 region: CASLAGLGEQYF. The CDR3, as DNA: TGTGCCAGCTTAGCCGGACTGGGAGAGCAGTACTTC.

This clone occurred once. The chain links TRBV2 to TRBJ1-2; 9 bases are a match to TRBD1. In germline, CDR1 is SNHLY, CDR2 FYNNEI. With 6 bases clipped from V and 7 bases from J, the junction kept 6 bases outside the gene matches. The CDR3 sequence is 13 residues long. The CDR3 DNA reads TGTGCCAGCAGCCACGGACAGGGGTCTGGCTACACCTTC. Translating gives CASSHGQGSGYTF.

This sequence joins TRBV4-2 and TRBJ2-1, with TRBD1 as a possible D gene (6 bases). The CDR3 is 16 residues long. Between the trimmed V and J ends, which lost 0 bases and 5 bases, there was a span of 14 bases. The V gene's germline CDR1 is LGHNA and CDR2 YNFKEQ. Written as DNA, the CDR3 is TGTGCCAGCAGCCAAGATTTAGCAGGGACAAACAATGAGCAGTTCTTC. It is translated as CASSQDLAGTNNEQFF.

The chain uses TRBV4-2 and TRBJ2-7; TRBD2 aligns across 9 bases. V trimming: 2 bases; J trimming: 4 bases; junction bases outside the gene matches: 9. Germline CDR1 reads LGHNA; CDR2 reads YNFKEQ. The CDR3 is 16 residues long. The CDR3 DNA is TGTGCCAGCAGCCAAACGAGCGGGGGGACGAGATACGAGCAGTACTTC. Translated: CASSQTSGGTRYEQYF.

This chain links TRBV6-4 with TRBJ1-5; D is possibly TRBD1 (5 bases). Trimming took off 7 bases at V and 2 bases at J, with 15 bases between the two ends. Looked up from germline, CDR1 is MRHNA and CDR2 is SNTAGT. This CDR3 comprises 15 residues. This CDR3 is CASKVSGGGNQPQHF. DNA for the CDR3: TGTGCCAGCAAGGTTTCGGGGGGGGGCAATCAGCCCCAGCATTTT.

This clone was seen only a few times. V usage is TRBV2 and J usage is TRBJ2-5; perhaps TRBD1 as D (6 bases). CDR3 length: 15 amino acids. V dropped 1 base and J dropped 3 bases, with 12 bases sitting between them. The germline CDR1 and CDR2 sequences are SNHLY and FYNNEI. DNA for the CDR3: TGTGCCAGCAGTGAAGTGCTTGGGGGCGAAGAGACCCAGTACTTC. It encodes CASSEVLGGEETQYF. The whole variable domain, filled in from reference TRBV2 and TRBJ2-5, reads EPEVTQTPSHQVTQMGQEVILRCVPISNHLYFYWYRQILGQKVEFLVSFYNNEISEKSEIFDDQFSVERPDGSNFTLKIRSTKLEDSAMYFCASSEVLGGEETQYFGPGTRLLVL.

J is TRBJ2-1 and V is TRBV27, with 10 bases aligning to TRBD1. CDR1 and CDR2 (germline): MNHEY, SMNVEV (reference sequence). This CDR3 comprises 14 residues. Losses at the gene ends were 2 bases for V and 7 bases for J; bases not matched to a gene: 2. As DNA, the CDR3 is TGTGCCAGCAGTTTAGGGACAGGGGCTAATGAGCAGTTCTTC. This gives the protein CASSLGTGANEQFF.

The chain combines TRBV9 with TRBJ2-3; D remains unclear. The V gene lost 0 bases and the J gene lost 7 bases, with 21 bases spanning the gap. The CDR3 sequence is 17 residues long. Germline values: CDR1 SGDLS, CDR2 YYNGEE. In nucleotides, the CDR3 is TGTGCCAGCAGCGTAGAGGGCACCGTCCCCTCTTTTCATACGCAGTATTTT. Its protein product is CASSVEGTVPSFHTQYF.